Each of the 12 T cell receptor beta chains below was sequenced from the same sample in a study of blood T cell repertoires in COVID-19. TCRdb keeps only in-frame clones here, not all; method: immunoSEQ multiplex PCR. The sample holds about 94,000 clones; more than 60% are singletons and the top ten take roughly 50%. Sequenced input: peripheral blood. These receptors all come from a human donor in a cohort sampled during active COVID-19.

The chain has TRBV6-5 and TRBJ1-4, with D possibly being TRBD1 (5 bases). The germline V gene has CDR1 MNHEY and CDR2 SVGAGI. V was clipped by 2 bases and J by 3 bases, with 10 bases between them. The CDR3 totals 15 residues. The CDR3 DNA follows: TGTGCCAGCAGTTACGGTCAGGGTGCTAATGAAAAACTGTTTTTT. It yields the protein CASSYGQGANEKLFF.

The chain carries TRBV5-1 and TRBJ1-2; D remains unclear. V dropped 4 bases and J dropped 3 bases, with 13 bases sitting between them. Germline CDR1 is SGHRS and CDR2 is YFSETQ. This CDR3 spans 14 amino acids. CDR3 amino acids: CASSRFSGDYGYTF. The CDR3 DNA sequence: TGCGCCAGCAGCCGATTCTCAGGTGACTATGGCTACACCTTC.

The V gene is TRBV28, the J gene TRBJ2-7; TRBD2 matches 10 bases. In germline, CDR1 is MDHEN, CDR2 SYDVKM. The junction had 6 bases not matched to a gene; V was cut back by 2 bases and J by 5 bases. The CDR3 length is 15 residues. The CDR3 region has the DNA TGTGCCAGCAGTTTAGGAGCGGGAGGGCCCAACGAGCAGTACTTC. This codes for CASSLGAGGPNEQYF.

The V and J genes are TRBV7-2 and TRBJ1-1, with D possibly matching TRBD1 (5 bases). There are 13 residues in the CDR3. Germline V gene data show CDR1 as SGHTA and CDR2 as FQGNSA. V was clipped by 2 bases and J by 5 bases, with 9 bases between them. As DNA, the CDR3 is TGTGCCAGCAGCTTATCGACAGCGACTGAAGCTTTCTTT. It yields the protein CASSLSTATEAFF.

The J gene is TRBJ2-7, the V gene TRBV6-5; tentatively, D is TRBD2 (5 bases). The germline V gene encodes CDR1 MNHEY and CDR2 SVGAGI. The CDR3 spans 12 residues. The germline V and J ends were trimmed by 6 bases and 6 bases, with 12 bases remaining between them. CDR3 in amino acids: CASRQTGSEQYF. The CDR3 nucleotides read TGTGCCAGCAGACAGACGGGGAGCGAGCAGTACTTC.

The chain joins TRBV6-2 or TRBV6-3 to TRBJ1-5; possibly TRBD1 for D (5 bases). V dropped 4 bases and J dropped 6 bases, with 19 bases sitting between them. Per the germline V gene, CDR1 is MNHEY and CDR2 is SVGEGT. The CDR3 extends over 16 amino acids. CDR3 residues: CASSSIAGQFSQPQHF. The CDR3 region has the DNA TGTGCCAGCAGTTCAATCGCGGGGCAGTTTAGTCAGCCCCAGCATTTT.

The chain employs TRBV28 and TRBJ2-5; 12 positions match TRBD2. In germline, CDR1 is MDHEN, CDR2 SYDVKM. With V trimmed by 8 bases and J by 4 bases, 5 bases remained unmatched. The CDR3 length is 14 residues. The CDR3 spells CASGLAGPVETQYF. CDR3 DNA sequence: TGTGCCAGCGGACTAGCGGGACCGGTAGAGACCCAGTACTTC.

This sequence joins TRBV28 and TRBJ2-1, with 8 bases matching TRBD2. The CDR3 has 13 amino acids. The germline gives CDR1 MDHEN, CDR2 SYDVKM. V dropped 7 bases and J dropped 9; count of bases not matched to a gene: 8. The CDR3 region is CASKAGVGREQFF. The CDR3 DNA sequence: TGTGCCAGCAAAGCGGGAGTGGGTCGTGAGCAGTTCTTC.

The J gene is TRBJ2-7, the V gene TRBV12-3 or TRBV12-4; TRBD1 is a possible D gene (5 bases). CDR3 size: 13 residues. V was cut by 2 bases and J by 6 bases, with 11 bases left in between. CDR3: CASSLTGTGEQYF. DNA of the CDR3: TGTGCCAGCAGTTTAACAGGCACGGGCGAGCAGTACTTC.

The chain joins TRBV28 to TRBJ2-7; possible D gene TRBD1, 6 bases. V was cut by 3 bases and J by 4 bases, with 10 bases left in between. The germline gives CDR1 MDHEN, CDR2 SYDVKM. This CDR3 has 13 amino acids. The CDR3 region is CASSFYREYEQYF. In DNA, the CDR3 is TGTGCCAGCAGTTTCTACAGGGAGTACGAGCAGTACTTC.

The chain joins TRBV6-5 to TRBJ1-4; maybe TRBD1 (5 bases). V lost 2 bases and J lost 8, with 12 bases in between. The CDR3 length is 14 residues. Germline CDR1 MNHEY, CDR2 SVGAGI. The CDR3 sequence: CASSYGRGREKLFF. The CDR3 DNA reads as TGTGCCAGCAGTTACGGGCGGGGACGAGAAAAACTGTTTTTT.

This chain joins TRBV24-1 and TRBJ2-7, with D hard to call. The V gene lost 10 bases and the J gene lost 5 bases, with 23 bases spanning the gap. Germline CDR1 KGHDR, CDR2 SFDVKD. The CDR3 sequence is 15 residues long. The CDR3 coding sequence is TGTGCCACAGAGAGCCGGCCAAGAGCGATCCACGAGCAGTACTTC. Protein sequence: CATESRPRAIHEQYF.